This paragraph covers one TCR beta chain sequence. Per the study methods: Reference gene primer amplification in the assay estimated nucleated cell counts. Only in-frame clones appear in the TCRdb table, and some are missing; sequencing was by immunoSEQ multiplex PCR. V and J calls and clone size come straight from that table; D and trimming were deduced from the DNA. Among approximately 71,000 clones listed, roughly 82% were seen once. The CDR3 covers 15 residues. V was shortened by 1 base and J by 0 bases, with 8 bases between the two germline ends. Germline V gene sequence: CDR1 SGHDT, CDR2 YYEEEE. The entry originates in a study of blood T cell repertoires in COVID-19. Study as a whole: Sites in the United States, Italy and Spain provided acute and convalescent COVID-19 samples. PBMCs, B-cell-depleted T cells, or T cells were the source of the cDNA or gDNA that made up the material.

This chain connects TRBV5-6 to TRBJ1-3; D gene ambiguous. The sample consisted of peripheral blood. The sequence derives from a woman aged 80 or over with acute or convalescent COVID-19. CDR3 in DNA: TGTGCCAGCAGCTTGTTCCAGTTCTCTGGAAACACCATATATTTT. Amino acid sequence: CASSLFQFSGNTIYF.